These 9 T cell receptor beta chains share one sample of origin, sequenced in a study of neurological immune-mediated disorders. One entry per CDR3 protein, called by TCRdb with MiXCR from the 5' RACE reads. The repertoire includes around 130,000 distinct CDR3 sequences, 3% to 3.5% of them detected once, and around 1.2% sits in the top ten. The sequencing input was PBMCs. These receptors all stem from a woman in her thirties with multiple sclerosis.

This clonotype was picked up a small number of times. This chain links TRBV20-1 with TRBJ1-1; D is unresolved. The CDR3 length is 14 residues. The ends were cut back, 6 bases at V and 7 bases at J, with 21 bases in the middle. Germline V gives CDR1 DFQATT, CDR2 SNEGSKA (reference sequence). This CDR3 reads CSALPSAGSGEAFF. CDR3 in DNA: TGCAGTGCCCTCCCTTCTGCAGGCTCTGGTGAAGCTTTCTTT.

This clonotype was counted at least ten times. J is TRBJ2-3 and V is TRBV20-1, with TRBD2 identical over 11 bases. The junction had 16 bases not matched to a gene; V was cut back by 6 bases and J by 5 bases. In germline, CDR1 is DFQATT, CDR2 SNEGSKA (reference sequence). The CDR3 extends over 17 amino acids. The CDR3 loop reads CSAHGLAGPKAGDTQYF. The CDR3 region has the DNA TGCAGTGCCCACGGACTAGCGGGCCCCAAGGCGGGAGATACGCAGTATTTT.

This clonotype was picked up many times. This sequence joins TRBV6-5 and TRBJ2-7; D is uncertain. Germline-derived CDR1 and CDR2 are MNHEY and SVGAGI. The CDR3 spans 11 residues. Deletions cut 6 bases from V and 7 bases from J, with 10 bases between. CDR3 nucleotides: TGTGCCAGCAGCCGCGGACCTGAGCAGTACTTC. Translation gives CASSRGPEQYF.

In its sample, this clonotype was seen many times. The chain carries TRBV7-2 and TRBJ2-5; 7 nucleotides line up with TRBD2. The V gene end was trimmed by 5 bases and the J gene end by 3 bases; junction bases not matched to a gene: 6. CDR1 and CDR2 (germline): SGHTA, FQGNSA. The CDR3 loop spans 14 amino acids. The CDR3 reads CASSRSGAEETQYF. Written as DNA, the CDR3 is TGTGCCAGCAGCCGGAGCGGGGCAGAAGAGACCCAGTACTTC.

This clonotype occurred many times. The rearrangement joins TRBV4-3 to TRBJ1-1; D ambiguous. The CDR3 has 14 amino acids. Per the germline V gene, CDR1 is LGHNA and CDR2 is YSLEER. V was clipped by 0 bases and J by 4 bases, with 9 bases between them. The CDR3 sequence is CASSQDLSFTEAFF. In nucleotides, the CDR3 is TGCGCCAGCAGCCAAGATCTGAGTTTCACTGAAGCTTTCTTT.

This clonotype was recorded many times. The rearrangement uses TRBV9 and TRBJ2-4; the match to TRBD2 covers 13 bases. Per germline, CDR1 SGDLS and CDR2 YYNGEE. The CDR3 is 16 amino acids. The V gene end was trimmed by 4 bases and the J gene end by 1 base; junction bases not matched to a gene: 2. The CDR3 sequence: CASSSGLAGAKNIQYF. The CDR3, as DNA: TGTGCCAGCAGCTCGGGACTAGCGGGGGCCAAAAACATTCAGTACTTC. The full variable domain, completed using reference TRBV9 and TRBJ2-4, is DSGVTQTPKHLITATGQRVTLRCSPRSGDLSVYWYQQSLDQGLQFLIQYYNGEERAKGNILERFSAQQFPDLHSELNLSSLELGDSALYFCASSSGLAGAKNIQYFGAGTRLSVL.

At least ten counts were recorded for this clonotype. The chain links TRBV12-3 or TRBV12-4 to TRBJ1-1, with D uncertain. Trimming cost V 2 bases and J 5 bases, with 6 bases left between them. This CDR3 spans 12 amino acids. The CDR3 region has the DNA TGTGCCAGCAGTTTACTGGGGACTGAAGCTTTCTTT. This translates into CASSLLGTEAFF.

This clonotype occurred many times. The chain recombines TRBV15 with TRBJ2-7; D may be TRBD1 or TRBD2 (5 bases each). The CDR3 contains 15 residues. Germline CDR1 is LNHNV and CDR2 is YYDKDF (reference sequence). Trimming removed 0 bases from V and 3 bases from J, with 12 bases in between. Here the CDR3 DNA reads TGTGCCACCAGCAGAGATGGGGGACCCCACTACGAGCAGTACTTC. It specifies CATSRDGGPHYEQYF.

This clonotype was seen ten or more times. This chain joins TRBV7-2 and TRBJ1-1; D is ambiguous. Trimming cost V 4 bases and J 2 bases, with 11 bases left between them. In germline, CDR1 is SGHTA, CDR2 FQGNSA. There are 14 residues in the CDR3. The CDR3 DNA reads as TGTGCCAGCAGCTCATCGACCCTAAACACTGAAGCTTTCTTT. This encodes CASSSSTLNTEAFF.